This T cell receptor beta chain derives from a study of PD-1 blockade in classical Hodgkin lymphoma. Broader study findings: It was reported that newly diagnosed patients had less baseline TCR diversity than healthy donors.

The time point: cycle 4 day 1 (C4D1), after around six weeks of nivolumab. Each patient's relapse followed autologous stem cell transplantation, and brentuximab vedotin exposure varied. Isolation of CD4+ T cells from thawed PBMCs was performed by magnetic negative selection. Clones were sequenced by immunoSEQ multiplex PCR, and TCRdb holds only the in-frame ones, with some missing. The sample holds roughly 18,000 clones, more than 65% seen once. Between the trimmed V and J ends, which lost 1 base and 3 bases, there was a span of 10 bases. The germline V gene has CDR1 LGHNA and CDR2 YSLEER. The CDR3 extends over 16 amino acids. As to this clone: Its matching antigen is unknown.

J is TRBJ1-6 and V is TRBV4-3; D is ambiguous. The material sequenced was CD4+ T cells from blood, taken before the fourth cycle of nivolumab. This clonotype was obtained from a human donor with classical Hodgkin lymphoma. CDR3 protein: CASSQVRADYNSPLHF. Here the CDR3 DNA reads TGCGCCAGCAGCCAAGTCCGGGCAGACTATAATTCACCCCTCCACTTT.